This TCR beta chain was recovered during a study of blood T cell repertoires in COVID-19. Background on the study: T cells, B-cell-depleted T cells, or PBMCs supplied cDNA or gDNA.

Trimming took 5 bases from V and 6 from J; bases not matched to a gene: 9. The germline V gene encodes CDR1 LNHDA and CDR2 SQIVND (reference sequence). The CDR3 sequence is 15 residues long. Methods used by the authors: Amplification with reference gene primers provided the estimates of nucleated cell counts. TCRdb's table, derived via immunoSEQ multiplex PCR, lists solely in-frame clones and lacks some. V and J calls and clone size are those listed in that table; D and trimming were worked out from the DNA. The sample yields around 300,000 clones, about 93% seen once. The Seattle patients joined while their infection was active and were tracked longitudinally afterward.

The clonotype originates from a woman in her thirties with COVID-19, enrolled during active disease. Sequencing was done on a sample of peripheral blood. This sequence joins TRBV19 and TRBJ2-7; TRBD1 aligns across 11 bases. The CDR3 region has the DNA TGTGCCAGTAGTGGCGGACAGGGGGCATGGGGCGAGCAGTACTTC. Translation: CASSGGQGAWGEQYF.